This note documents a single T cell receptor beta chain sequence. Its antigen remains unidentified. No much larger clone is present one base from it, and per-base qualities are unavailable. This sample stems from a study of blood T cells in healthy people across ages (dated by TCRdb to between 2015 and 2016). Context from the whole study: In model experiments, template switching captured roughly one uniquely barcoded TCR beta cDNA molecule for every two T cells. To avoid experimental bias, donors of different ages were spread randomly across the sequencing lanes. Four age groups were formed from the donors: young (average approximately 17 years), middle-aged (approximately 41), aged (more than 55) and long-lived (roughly 81). Age-related changes in TCR beta repertoire diversity were measured in the study by deep sequencing normalized with unique cDNA molecular identifiers. The study analyzed two additional independent replicas of 1 million unique cDNA reads from the same blood draw for two donors, one aged 18 to 29 and one aged 80 or older.

Donors were roughly 40 systemically healthy Caucasian individuals from Russia aged roughly 6 to 100 years. Around 10 milliliters of peripheral blood were collected from each donor into EDTA-treated Vacutainer tubes. Ficoll-Paque density-gradient centrifugation was used to isolate PBMCs, with at least 6.5 million per sample. Trizol reagent was used to extract total RNA from the PBMCs, yielding at least 6 micrograms per sample. The percentages of naive CD45RAhigh/CD27high T cells were determined by flow cytometry on a PBMC aliquot from every donor. Library creation used 5' RACE. Sequencing was carried out with an Illumina HiSeq 2500. A second PCR of about 7 to 12 cycles was run with a J-beta primer mix and a sample-barcoded 5' primer. A unique molecular identifier was introduced onto each TCR beta cDNA molecule by a template-switch 5' adaptor carrying 12 random nucleotides. At least 2.5 million CDR3-containing paired-end reads were obtained from each sample. All of the RNA was converted into first-strand cDNA using the Mint cDNA synthesis kit, with a TRBC-specific oligonucleotide serving as the primer. Following uracil-DNA glycosylase treatment, all cDNA underwent a first 18-cycle PCR with the universal primers M1SS and BC2_uni_R. The paper's data handling went like this. Each sample was normalized by randomly selecting 1 million high-quality reads, each carrying a distinct molecular identifier. Reads with shared molecular identifiers were discarded instead of being binned into consensus sequences. MiTCR, set to a Q25 quality threshold and the strictest error-elimination algorithm, was used for CDR3 identification, clonotype clustering and error correction. A nonparametric unseen species model with Euler transformation was used to estimate a lower bound on total TCR beta diversity. The public reads were quality trimmed at Q25 with fastp and then assembled into clones with MiXCR by TCRdb, keeping productive beta chains. Identical CDR3 protein sequences are pooled into one entry, listed with their most common genes and DNA. The V and J calls here are based on TCRdb, not the publication. The sample has about 640,000 distinct CDR3 sequences on record, about 53% of them singletons. The ten largest clonotypes hold approximately 37% of the sample.

Here is what the overall study found, with its caveats: Because the CMV infection status of the donors was unknown, age-related changes in expanded clonotypes may potentially have been confounded. Since profiling was done on bulk unsorted PBMCs, naive and antigen-experienced compartments could not be conclusively compared. Estimates of total diversity based on one million sequenced T cells were considered lower bounds and underestimates. Observed TCR beta diversity per million T cells fell roughly linearly with age, and a significant reduction was already apparent by age about 36. A strong correlation was found between observed TCR beta diversity and the percentage of naive T cells measured by flow cytometry. Compared with the aged group, the long-lived group had more naive CD4+ T cells, fewer expanded clones and increased TCR diversity, a pattern suggesting age selection.

The CDR3 numbers 11 residues from cysteine through phenylalanine. The only DNA kept is the CDR3, 33 bases in frame from the first base. CDR1 and CDR2, looked up from the germline V gene (reference sequence), are DFQATT and SNEGSKA. Trimming accounts for 7 bases at V and 4 bases at J, while the number of junction bases matched to no gene is 2. Sequencing was performed on blood. In this chain, TRBV20-1 is recombined with TRBJ1-2; TRBD1 lines up with 8 middle nucleotides. The clonotype was recovered from a man between 60 and 75 years old in good health. The CDR3 protein is CSGQGSYGYTF. The sequenced DNA: TGCAGTGGACAGGGGAGCTATGGCTACACCTTC.